This T cell receptor (beta chain) was sequenced during a study of blood T cell repertoires in COVID-19 (dated by TCRdb to 2018 to 2021). Broadly, across the study: Samples from collaborators originated in the United States, Italy and Spain and spanned both the acute and convalescent phases of COVID-19. Where available, HLA class I and class II types were obtained from metadata supplied by the sample provider rather than from assay-based typing. The material from the prospective study consisted of cDNA or gDNA derived from T cells, B-cell-depleted T cells, or PBMCs. The samples were drawn from two sources: the first 160 participants of the ongoing ImmuneRACE study, and fewer than 1,500 subjects contributed by 6 global collaborators. The repertoires were made available in a free public database intended to serve as a resource for research on the immune response to SARS-CoV-2. Subjects who had been exposed to COVID-19, were actively infected with it, or had recovered from it provided the deeply sampled blood TCRbeta repertoires that made up the dataset. Sample metadata almost always included a de-identified subject ID, COVID-19 status, age in years and sex.

What the study reported, not specific to this receptor: The amount of clinical and demographic metadata varied by source and participant and was provided uncurated.

The collaborating institutions used their own protocols to collect whole blood in K2EDTA tubes. For TCRbeta analysis, collaborator samples were shipped as frozen whole blood, as isolated PBMCs, or as DNA extracted from either sample type. The junction carries 17 bases between V and J, which are trimmed by 5 bases and 5 bases respectively. The CDR3 runs 15 amino acids, cysteine and phenylalanine included. The retained sequence is limited to the CDR3, 45 bases, with the frame set at the first base. For CDR1 and CDR2, the germline V gene lists SGHRS and YFSETQ. Points on this clone: This clone's antigen is unknown. No much larger clone exists at a distance of one base, and base qualities are not known.

TCRbeta CDR3 regions were amplified from genomic DNA by means of the immunoSEQ Assay, a bias-controlled multiplex PCR. Regarding the original processing steps: Nucleated cell counts per sample were estimated from amplification of reference gene primers within the assay. To quantify the absolute abundance of each unique TCRbeta CDR3 rearrangement, sequence reads were collapsed and filtered. For each sample, productive Simpson clonality was calculated by taking the square root of Simpson's diversity index across productive rearrangements. TCRdb retrieved this table from immuneACCESS and kept in-frame rearrangements only. Not all clones are present; in checked studies, unresolved V genes account for under half, and no reason is known for the remainder. V and J calls and clone size are copied from that table; D and trimming were computed from the DNA. Counted in this sample were 150,000 or so clones; roughly 89% of them appeared once. The top ten clonotypes cover approximately 1.4% of the sample.

The rearranged chain carries TRBV5-1 and TRBJ2-4; TRBD1 is possibly the D segment (6 matching bases). This TCR was recovered from a woman between 50 and 59 years old with acute or convalescent COVID-19. Specimen: peripheral blood. The CDR3 sequence is CASRDSLVTENIQYF. DNA sequence: TGCGCCAGCAGGGACAGCTTGGTTACTGAAAACATTCAGTACTTC.